This T cell receptor beta chain was sequenced in a study of blood T cell repertoires in COVID-19. Overall study: Spain, Italy and the United States supplied samples that represented acute and convalescent COVID-19. In each case, the material was cDNA or gDNA derived from T cells, B-cell-depleted T cells, or PBMCs.

The germline gives CDR1 LGHDT, CDR2 YNNKEL (reference sequence). The CDR3 consists of 13 residues. Losses at the gene ends were 8 bases for V and 4 bases for J; bases not matched to a gene: 5. In the original analysis: Estimation of nucleated cell counts was performed using reference gene primer amplification. This table comes from immunoSEQ multiplex PCR, and its TCRdb copy is limited to in-frame clones, with some not included. For V, J and clone size, that table is used; D and trimming come from the DNA. The sample lists about 59,000 clones; about 90% were seen once. This chain connects TRBV3-1 (or the pseudogene TRBV3-2) to TRBJ1-3; TRBD1 matches at 7 bases. Sequencing was done on a sample of peripheral blood. The source is an older man in a cohort sampled during active COVID-19. The CDR3 DNA follows: TGTGCCAGCCGGAGAGGGGGCGGAAACACCATATATTTT. This translates into CASRRGGGNTIYF.